This TCR beta chain was found in a study of Tregs in tolerant kidney transplant recipients. Thawed PBMCs were FACS-sorted into unstimulated CD4+CD25+CD127- regulatory T cells, CD4+CD25- non-regulatory cells, CD4 and CD8 cells. In germline, CDR1 is SGHDT, CDR2 YYEEEE. This CDR3 region has 19 residues. J was trimmed by 10 bases and V by 3 bases; bases with no gene match: 18. The table came from immunoSEQ multiplex PCR; TCRdb's copy has only in-frame clones and leaves some out. The profile shows over 55,000 clones, 83% of them singletons. This sequence was found in a human donor in good health. The V call is TRBV5-6, the J call TRBJ2-2; 13 nucleotides line up with TRBD2. Sequencing input: CD4+ T cells from blood. This chain's CDR3 is CASSSTRTSGGARSVELFF. Here the CDR3 DNA reads TGTGCCAGCAGCTCCACTAGGACTAGCGGGGGAGCTCGGAGCGTGGAGCTGTTTTTT.